This T cell receptor (beta chain) was sequenced during a study of blood T cell repertoires in COVID-19 (dated by TCRdb to 2019 to 2021). Background on the whole study: Samples covering the acute and convalescent phases of COVID-19 were provided by collaborators in the United States, Italy and Spain. The samples were drawn from the first 160 participants of the ongoing ImmuneRACE study and from over a thousand subjects provided by 6 global collaborators. The material from the prospective study consisted of cDNA or gDNA derived from T cells, B-cell-depleted T cells, or PBMCs. Subjects who had been exposed to COVID-19, were actively infected with it, or had recovered from it provided the deeply sampled blood TCRbeta repertoires that made up the dataset. Where HLA class I and class II types were available, the types were taken from metadata supplied by the sample provider, not from assay-based typing. The repertoires were made available in a free public database intended to serve as a resource for research on the immune response to SARS-CoV-2. Sample metadata almost always included a de-identified subject ID, COVID-19 status, age in years and sex. What the work shows at the level of the full study, not this receptor alone: The quantity of clinical and demographic metadata differed by source and by participant and was supplied without curation.

For this clone: The antigen it binds to is not known. No much larger clonotype is one base removed from it; base qualities were not supplied.

One collaborating source in Seattle enrolled patients while the patients were actively infected and followed the patients over time throughout the course of disease. Each collaborating institution followed its own protocols to collect whole blood in K2EDTA tubes. For TCRbeta analysis, collaborator samples were shipped as frozen whole blood, as isolated PBMCs, or as DNA extracted from either sample type. The immunoSEQ Assay, a bias-controlled multiplex PCR, was used to amplify TCRbeta CDR3 regions from genomic DNA. Regarding the original processing steps: The number of nucleated cells in each sample was estimated from the amplification of reference gene primers within the assay. To quantify the absolute abundance of each unique TCRbeta CDR3 rearrangement, sequence reads were collapsed and filtered. For each sample, productive Simpson clonality was calculated as the square root of Simpson's diversity index over productive rearrangements. The source is immuneACCESS, and TCRdb retained only in-frame sequences with V and J called. Part of the clones is not carried over; for the studies checked, unresolved V genes explain less than half of this, and the remainder is unexplained. V, J and clone size are taken as reported in that table, and D and trimming were inferred from the DNA itself. The sample data list a few hundred thousand clones, and 75% to 90% of these were observed just once. The ten largest clones add up to approximately 14% of the sample.

The receptor's source is a woman aged 70-85 years with COVID-19, enrolled during active disease. The sequenced material came from peripheral blood.

The CDR3 loop reads CATSRDQGGNEKLFF. At the DNA level, the sequence is TGTGCCACCAGCAGAGATCAGGGAGGTAATGAAAAACTGTTTTTT. The rearrangement joined TRBV15 to TRBJ1-4, and TRBD1 may be the D gene, going by 5 matching bases. V drops 0 bases and J drops 4 bases, leaving 9 bases in between. The germline V gene (reference sequence) yields LNHNV for CDR1 and YYDKDF for CDR2. The CDR3 runs 15 amino acids, cysteine and phenylalanine included. The retained sequence is limited to the CDR3, 45 bases, with the frame set at the first base.